This T cell receptor beta chain originates from a study of T-cell memory formation after mild COVID-19. Via MiXCR, TCRdb re-called the 5' RACE reads, giving one row per CDR3 protein. The table has roughly 300,000 distinct CDR3 sequences, 8% to 9% seen once. General study results and limits: Clones that contracted from day 15 to 85 were balanced CD4/CD8, while later expanders leaned CD4+.

With respect to this clonotype: The target antigen is unknown.

The receptor comes from a man between 18 and 29 years old who had mild COVID-19 (a few samples of this study predate the infection). Cell type and time point are not known. Sequencing input: PBMCs or a T cell subset sorted from them (not recorded which).

CDR3 protein: CASSQVDSFYNEQFF. The CDR3 DNA reads as TGCGCCAGCAGCCAAGTGGACAGTTTCTACAATGAGCAGTTCTTC. The chain couples TRBV4-1 to TRBJ2-1, with D possibly TRBD1 on 6 matching bases. V was pared by 1 base and J by 3 bases, with 10 bases between. In germline, CDR1 is MGHRA, CDR2 YSYEKL. This CDR3 has 15 amino acids.